This T cell receptor (beta chain) comes out of a study of blood T cell repertoires in COVID-19 (dated by TCRdb to the early 2020s). Background for the entire study: Collaborator samples came from the United States, Italy and Spain and covered acute and convalescent phases of COVID-19. The material from the prospective study consisted of cDNA or gDNA derived from T cells, B-cell-depleted T cells, or PBMCs. Deeply sampled blood TCRbeta repertoires from subjects exposed to, actively infected with, or recovered from COVID-19 were included in the dataset. A freely available public database, intended as a resource for researchers studying the immune response to SARS-CoV-2, is where the repertoires were released. Samples were obtained from the ongoing ImmuneRACE study (first 160 participants) and from 1,000 to 1,500 subjects provided by 6 global collaborators. The sample metadata nearly always contained a de-identified subject ID, COVID-19 status, age in years and sex. HLA class I and class II types, where available, came from metadata supplied by the sample provider rather than from assay-based typing. The full study reports these points: The amount of clinical and demographic metadata varied by source and participant and was provided uncurated.

The collaborating institutions used their own protocols to collect whole blood in K2EDTA tubes. For TCRbeta analysis, collaborator samples were shipped as frozen whole blood, as isolated PBMCs, or as DNA extracted from either sample type. TCRbeta CDR3 regions were amplified from genomic DNA using the immunoSEQ Assay, a bias-controlled multiplex PCR. Under the source paper's analysis protocol: Nucleated cell counts per sample were estimated from amplification of reference gene primers within the assay. Sequence reads were collapsed and filtered to measure the absolute abundance of every unique TCRbeta CDR3 rearrangement. Productive Simpson clonality was computed per sample as the square root of Simpson's diversity index over productive rearrangements. The table comes from immuneACCESS by way of TCRdb, which keeps in-frame sequences with V and J called. Part of the clones is missing from these tables; in studies checked, under half for an unresolved V gene and the rest for unknown reasons. V, J and clone size were drawn from that table, and D and trimming were deduced from the DNA. The sample table shows just under 80,000 clones, and approximately 80% are seen once. Approximately 39% of the sample is in the top ten clones.

V lost 2 bases and J lost 0 bases; the stretch between them is 20 bases long. Including cysteine and phenylalanine, the CDR3 has 18 amino acids. Solely the CDR3 DNA is kept, with 54 bases framed from the first base. As encoded in the germline V gene, CDR1 is ENHRY while CDR2 is SYGVKD. A note on this clone: Its antigen specificity is not known. Base qualities were left out, and no much larger clone turns up one base away.

Recombination joined TRBV10-3 with TRBJ2-7, with the D gene call left open. The source material was peripheral blood. The receptor comes from a woman aged 70-85 years with acute or convalescent COVID-19. The DNA reads as follows: TGTGCCATCAGTGAGCCCTCCGGCTTAGGCGGATACTCCTACGAGCAGTACTTC. It encodes CAISEPSGLGGYSYEQYF.